A selection of T cell receptor beta chains follows, all from one sample in a study of T cells in Graves' hyperthyroidism and ophthalmopathy. Via MiXCR, TCRdb re-called the multiplex PCR reads, giving one row per CDR3 protein. Of 350,000 or so distinct CDR3 sequences listed, roughly 18% were seen once; the top ten hold less than 20%. Sequenced sample: blood. The receptor set was obtained from a woman aged 40-49 years with Graves' ophthalmopathy. Each CDR3 is given with its conserved first and last residue. Each record gives: J gene, clone size, D gene, V gene, CDR3 protein, CDR3 DNA. D genes are given only for firm matches. Only some rows state a clone size, as once, few, many or a class for expanded clones.

>TRBJ2-5|many|NA|TRBV28
CASSLMAEKTQYF
TGTGCCAGCAGTTTAATGGCCGAGAAGACCCAGTACTTC
>TRBJ2-7|many|TRBD2|TRBV6-2/TRBV6-3
CATGGLYEQYF
TGTGCCACGGGGGGTCTCTACGAGCAGTACTTC
>TRBJ2-2|NA|NA|TRBV11-2
CASSSAATRGIIGELFF
TGTGCCAGCAGCTCGGCGGCGACTAGAGGGATAATCGGGGAGCTGTTTTTT
>TRBJ1-1|few|NA|TRBV20-1
CSANKAGDTEAFF
TGCAGTGCTAACAAGGCGGGGGACACTGAAGCTTTCTTT
>TRBJ1-2|few|NA|TRBV6-5
CASSLGARWDYGYTF
TGTGCCAGCAGTTTGGGGGCCCGCTGGGACTATGGCTACACCTTC
>TRBJ2-3|many|NA|TRBV27
CASSLLRGSTDTQYF
TGTGCCAGCAGTCTGCTCCGAGGGAGCACAGATACGCAGTATTTT
>TRBJ2-4|many|TRBD2|TRBV20-1
CSARVPSGSPDIQYF
TGCAGTGCTAGAGTTCCCAGCGGGAGCCCCGACATTCAGTACTTC
>TRBJ2-1|many|TRBD2|TRBV19
CASSRLAGNEQFF
TGTGCCAGTAGTAGGCTAGCGGGTAATGAGCAGTTCTTC
>TRBJ2-7|NA|TRBD1|TRBV28
CASSLPRRTGGYEQYF
TGTGCCAGCAGTTTGCCTCGTCGGACAGGGGGCTACGAGCAGTACTTC
>TRBJ2-5|many|NA|TRBV30
CAWGVSAGSTQYF
TGTGCCTGGGGTGTATCGGCAGGGAGCACCCAGTACTTC
>TRBJ2-7|many|NA|TRBV2
CASSDEQYF
TGTGCCAGCAGTGACGAGCAGTACTTC